The 31 T cell receptor beta chains in this list originate from one sample, sequenced in a study of T cell changes during pregnancy in multiple sclerosis. The repertoire was sequenced with immunoSEQ multiplex PCR; TCRdb's copy has only in-frame clones and lacks some. The data hold about 57,000 clones, with less than 90% observed a single time. The source material was CD4+ T cells from peripheral blood mononuclear cells, sampled in the third trimester of pregnancy. These TCRs come from a female donor with multiple sclerosis, enrolled in a pregnancy study.

This clone was detected once. The chain uses TRBV18 and TRBJ1-1, with D unclear. Germline V CDR1 and CDR2: KGHSH, LQKENI. This CDR3 region has 15 residues. Trimming shortened V by 3 bases and J by 1 base, and 12 bases separated the two germline ends. The CDR3 region has the DNA TGTGCCAGCTCACCTAATAGCTCTCCGAACACTGAAGCTTTCTTT. Protein product: CASSPNSSPNTEAFF.

The rearrangement joins TRBV19 to TRBJ1-3; 8 nucleotides match TRBD1. There are 14 residues in the CDR3. Germline values: CDR1 LNHDA, CDR2 SQIVND (reference sequence). V lost 5 bases to trimming and J lost 3 bases; unmatched junction nucleotides: 3. The CDR3 DNA is TGTGCCAGTAGTGTACAGGGGGTTGGAAACACCATATATTTT. This translates into CASSVQGVGNTIYF. The complete variable domain, with remaining parts taken from reference TRBV19 and TRBJ1-3, reads DGGITQSPKYLFRKEGQNVTLSCEQNLNHDAMYWYRQDPGQGLRLIYYSQIVNDFQKGDIAEGYSVSREKKESFPLTVTSAQKNPTAFYLCASSVQGVGNTIYFGEGSWLTVV.

This clone was counted once. V gene TRBV18 combines with J gene TRBJ2-7; TRBD2 is a possible D gene (6 bases). From germline, CDR1 is KGHSH and CDR2 LQKENI. Trimming cost V 0 bases and J 6 bases, with 18 bases left between them. CDR3 length: 16 residues. The CDR3 region is CASSPPSGQGVGEQYF. CDR3 coding DNA: TGTGCCAGCTCACCACCGAGCGGGCAGGGAGTAGGCGAGCAGTACTTC. Based on the CDR3 plus reference TRBV18 and TRBJ2-7, the full variable domain is NAGVMQNPRHLVRRRGQEARLRCSPMKGHSHVYWYRQLPEEGLKFMVYLQKENIIDESGMPKERFSAEFPKEGPSILRIQQVVRGDSAAYFCASSPPSGQGVGEQYFGPGTRLTVT.

This clone occurred once. The chain uses TRBV6-4 and TRBJ2-1, with TRBD2 matching over 13 bases. Trimming cost V 6 bases and J 6 bases; bases outside gene matches: 5. The CDR3 is made up of 15 amino acids. Per germline, CDR1 MRHNA and CDR2 SNTAGT. CDR3 nucleotides: TGTGCCAGCAGGGAGGGACTAGCGGGACGCAATGAGCAGTTCTTC. It specifies CASREGLAGRNEQFF.

This chain uses TRBV19 with TRBJ2-5; 7 nucleotides align to TRBD2. The CDR3 loop spans 13 amino acids. Unmatched junction bases numbered 3, after V lost 6 bases and J lost 2 bases. CDR1 LNHDA and CDR2 SQIVND come from the germline V gene (reference sequence). The CDR3 protein is CASSPGLQETQYF. Here the CDR3 DNA reads TGTGCCAGTAGCCCGGGACTACAAGAGACCCAGTACTTC.

V gene TRBV30 combines with J gene TRBJ1-1, with a possible D match to TRBD1 (6 bases). The CDR3 extends over 13 amino acids. V was pared by 2 bases and J by 3 bases, with 10 bases between. Per the germline V gene, CDR1 is GTSNPN and CDR2 is SVGIG (reference sequence). The CDR3 nucleotides are TGTGCCTGGAGTAGGGGGATGGACACTGAAGCTTTCTTT. It is translated as CAWSRGMDTEAFF.

The chain is built from TRBV4-2 and TRBJ2-3, with 10 positions matching TRBD2. This CDR3 has 21 residues. The V gene end was trimmed by 4 bases and the J gene end by 2 bases; junction bases not matched to a gene: 21. Germline V CDR1 and CDR2: LGHNA, YNFKEQ. CDR3 in DNA: TGTGCCAGCAGCCCCTGGGGGGGGGCTAGCGGGAGATCAAGCCTCACAGATACGCAGTATTTT. Translating it yields CASSPWGGASGRSSLTDTQYF.

This chain links TRBV30 with TRBJ1-1; possibly TRBD1 for D (5 bases). This CDR3 spans 14 amino acids. Germline V gene data show CDR1 as GTSNPN and CDR2 as SVGIG (reference sequence). V gave up 8 bases and J gave up 0 bases, with 16 bases separating them. The CDR3 bases are TGTGCCCGAACCGGGGGGGGGATGAACACTGAAGCTTTCTTT. Translated: CARTGGGMNTEAFF.

This clone was found a few times. This chain connects TRBV30 to TRBJ2-3, with 14 bases lining up with TRBD2. Looked up from germline, CDR1 is GTSNPN and CDR2 is SVGIG (reference sequence). Trimming took 5 bases from V and 8 from J; bases not matched to a gene: 6. CDR3 length equals 14 residues. The CDR3 nucleotides are TGTGCCTGGCGACTAGCGGGAGGGCTGGGTACGCAGTATTTT. Translating gives CAWRLAGGLGTQYF.

This chain connects TRBV4-2 to TRBJ2-4, with TRBD2 matching 11 bases. Germline CDR1 and CDR2: LGHNA and YNFKEQ. The CDR3 spans 18 residues. Trimming cost V 4 bases and J 3 bases; bases outside gene matches: 11. DNA for the CDR3: TGTGCCAGCAGCCGACTACCGCTAGCGGGGGGTGACAAAAACATTCAGTACTTC. This encodes CASSRLPLAGGDKNIQYF.

In this sample, this clone turned up once. The chain couples TRBV6-5 to TRBJ1-1; TRBD1 matches at 7 bases. Germline V gene lookup returns CDR1 MNHEY and CDR2 SVGAGI. This CDR3 has 10 residues. With V trimmed by 11 bases and J by 4 bases, 1 base remained unmatched. CDR3 sequence (DNA): TGTGCCTCAGGGGGCACTGAAGCTTTCTTT. Residues: CASGGTEAFF.

This chain links TRBV5-6 with TRBJ2-7; 7 nucleotides agree with TRBD2. The germline gives CDR1 SGHDT, CDR2 YYEEEE. Trimming took 4 bases from V and 2 from J; bases not matched to a gene: 12. This CDR3 contains 16 residues. CDR3 in amino acids: CASSRMSVGRTYEQYF. As DNA, the CDR3 is TGTGCCAGCAGCCGTATGTCTGTCGGGAGGACCTACGAGCAGTACTTC.

The rearrangement uses TRBV4-3 and TRBJ2-3, with 13 bases identical to TRBD2. The CDR3 sequence is 16 residues long. V trimming: 1 base; J trimming: 7 bases; junction bases outside the gene matches: 5. Germline assignment: CDR1 LGHNA and CDR2 YSLEER. The DNA of the CDR3 is TGCGCCAGCAGCCAAGCCGGGACTAGCGGGAAAAATACGCAGTATTTT. It translates to CASSQAGTSGKNTQYF.

This clone was found once. The rearrangement links TRBV7-3 to TRBJ2-3, with 8 bases lining up with TRBD2. J gave up 0 bases and V 8 bases, and 4 bases lay outside the gene matches. The CDR3 runs to 14 residues. Germline loops: CDR1 SGHTA, CDR2 FQGTGA. The CDR3 DNA sequence: TGTGCCAGCGGAGCGGGGGAGAGCACAGATACGCAGTATTTT. As protein: CASGAGESTDTQYF.

The chain links TRBV27 to TRBJ2-5; 9 nucleotides align to TRBD1. The CDR3 is 15 amino acids. V lost 2 bases to trimming and J lost 4 bases; unmatched junction nucleotides: 5. Germline V gene sequence: CDR1 MNHEY, CDR2 SMNVEV (reference sequence). CDR3 sequence reads: CASSLATGGLETQYF. CDR3 DNA sequence: TGTGCCAGCAGTTTAGCTACAGGGGGCTTAGAGACCCAGTACTTC.

The CDR3 spells CASSLVGLAGKKSYEQYF. The CDR3 DNA follows: TGTGCCAGCAGCTTAGTTGGTCTAGCGGGGAAGAAGTCCTACGAGCAGTACTTC. The V call is TRBV7-9, the J call TRBJ2-7; 9 nucleotides align to TRBD2. V trimming: 1 base; J trimming: 1 base; junction bases outside the gene matches: 11. This CDR3 comprises 18 residues. Germline V gene data show CDR1 as SEHNR and CDR2 as FQNEAQ (reference sequence). Together with reference TRBV7-9 and TRBJ2-7, the CDR3 gives the full variable domain: DTGVSQNPRHKITKRGQNVTFRCDPISEHNRLYWYRQTLGQGPEFLTYFQNEAQLEKSRLLSDRFSAERPKGSFSTLEIQRTEQGDSAMYLCASSLVGLAGKKSYEQYFGPGTRLTVT.

The chain links TRBV19 to TRBJ1-3, with 9 nucleotides matching TRBD1. The length of the CDR3 is 17 residues. Germline CDR1 LNHDA, CDR2 SQIVND (reference sequence). J was trimmed by 4 bases and V by 6 bases; bases with no gene match: 13. This CDR3 reads CASSLIGQGRQGNTIYF. The CDR3 DNA is TGTGCCAGTAGCCTCATTGGACAGGGGCGGCAAGGAAACACCATATATTTT.

This clone showed up just once. The J gene is TRBJ2-1, the V gene TRBV6-1, with 8 nucleotides matching TRBD2. With V trimmed by 1 base and J by 6 bases, 5 bases remained unmatched. In germline, CDR1 is MNHNS, CDR2 SASEGT. This CDR3 has 15 residues. CDR3 sequence reads: CASSEGREGPNEQFF. Written as DNA, the CDR3 is TGTGCCAGCAGTGAAGGACGGGAGGGCCCCAATGAGCAGTTCTTC.

This clone was observed once. The chain carries TRBV6-6 and TRBJ1-1; D not resolved. Trimming removed 2 bases from V and 1 base from J, with 11 bases in between. The CDR3 has 15 residues. The germline CDR1 and CDR2 sequences are MNHNY and SVGAGI (reference sequence). CDR3 DNA: TGTGCCAGCAGTTACGTTGTACTTTCGAACACTGAAGCTTTCTTT. Encoded protein: CASSYVVLSNTEAFF.

This clone was recorded once. This rearrangement joins TRBV29-1 to TRBJ2-4, with D perhaps matching TRBD1 (6 bases). Trimming shortened V by 7 bases and J by 0 bases, and 10 bases separated the two germline ends. CDR3 length: 13 residues. Germline V lookup: CDR1 SQVTM, CDR2 ANQGSEA. This CDR3 is CSALGQAKNIQYF. The DNA of the CDR3 is TGCAGCGCCCTGGGACAAGCCAAAAACATTCAGTACTTC.

The chain carries TRBV5-8 and TRBJ2-5; the D gene is possibly TRBD2 (6 bases). The CDR3 length is 19 residues. V shed 5 bases and J shed 1 base, with 27 bases lying between them. Looked up from germline, CDR1 is SGHTS and CDR2 is YDEGEE. The CDR3 DNA reads as TGTGCCAGCAGTTCCTCCGAGGCTAGCGCCTTATCTTTCCAAGAGACCCAGTACTTC. Its translation is CASSSSEASALSFQETQYF.

The V gene is TRBV11-2, the J gene TRBJ2-7; 7 bases are shared with TRBD2. The V gene end was trimmed by 6 bases and the J gene end by 4 bases; junction bases not matched to a gene: 12. The CDR3 runs to 15 residues. Per germline, CDR1 SGHAT and CDR2 FQNNGV. The CDR3 protein is CASRGGWQVKYEQYF. In DNA form, the CDR3 reads TGTGCCAGCAGGGGGGGGTGGCAGGTTAAGTACGAGCAGTACTTC.

V is TRBV18 and J is TRBJ2-6; 7 nucleotides align to TRBD1. This CDR3 is built from 15 residues. J gave up 3 bases and V 4 bases, and 3 bases lay outside the gene matches. Germline assignment: CDR1 KGHSH and CDR2 LQKENI. In DNA, the CDR3 is TGTGCCAGCTCACAGGGGGCGAGTGGGGCCAACGTCCTGACTTTC. Translating gives CASSQGASGANVLTF.

The V gene is TRBV18, the J gene TRBJ1-4; D is perhaps TRBD1 (6 bases). The CDR3 is 16 amino acids. With 4 bases removed from V and 5 bases from J, the gap between germline ends came to 17 bases. Per the germline V gene, CDR1 is KGHSH and CDR2 is LQKENI. CDR3 in amino acids: CASSRRTGWGNEKLFF. CDR3 DNA: TGTGCCAGCTCACGACGAACAGGGTGGGGCAATGAAAAACTGTTTTTT.

In the case of this clone: At one boundary the junction diverges from the germline segment, which might be a read error. This sequence joins TRBV5-6 and TRBJ1-1; D is ambiguous. CDR3 size: 12 residues. Germline V CDR1 and CDR2: SGHDT, YYEEEE. CDR3 DNA: TGTGCCAGCAGCTTGGGTAACAGTGAAGCTTTCTTT. It codes for CASSLGNSEAFF.

The rearrangement links TRBV9 to TRBJ1-6; perhaps TRBD1 as D (5 bases). This CDR3 region has 16 residues. V lost 0 bases and J lost 7, with 14 bases in between. Germline-derived CDR1 and CDR2 are SGDLS and YYNGEE. This CDR3 reads CASSVEPGLVNSPLHF. The CDR3 DNA reads TGTGCCAGCAGCGTAGAACCAGGGCTCGTAAATTCACCCCTCCACTTT.

J is TRBJ1-6 and V is TRBV19, with 10 bases fitting TRBD1. J gave up 8 bases and V 1 base, and 8 bases lay outside the gene matches. Per the germline V gene, CDR1 is LNHDA and CDR2 is SQIVND (reference sequence). This CDR3 is 17 amino acids long. CDR3 residues: CASSIGMGTGDHSPLHF. The CDR3 DNA reads TGTGCCAGTAGTATAGGGATGGGGACAGGGGATCATTCACCCCTCCACTTT. Together with reference TRBV19 and TRBJ1-6, the CDR3 gives the full variable domain: DGGITQSPKYLFRKEGQNVTLSCEQNLNHDAMYWYRQDPGQGLRLIYYSQIVNDFQKGDIAEGYSVSREKKESFPLTVTSAQKNPTAFYLCASSIGMGTGDHSPLHFGNGTRLTVT.

The chain employs TRBV5-5 and TRBJ1-1; D ambiguous. Germline CDR1 is SGHKS and CDR2 is YYEKEE (reference sequence). The CDR3 is made up of 15 amino acids. The V end lost 4 bases, the J end lost 3 bases, and 16 bases lay between the germline ends. CDR3 nucleotides: TGTGCCAGCAGCCTGACGGGGAGTGGGGACACTGAAGCTTTCTTT. Translating gives CASSLTGSGDTEAFF.

This sequence joins TRBV7-2 and TRBJ2-3, with D possibly TRBD2 on 5 matching bases. Germline V gives CDR1 SGHTA, CDR2 FQGNSA. The CDR3 sequence is 14 residues long. The V end lost 5 bases, the J end lost 4 bases, and 13 bases lay between the germline ends. CDR3 sequence reads: CTSSITRDADTQYF. In nucleotides, the CDR3 is TGTACCAGCAGCATTACTAGAGACGCAGATACGCAGTATTTT.

The chain employs TRBV20-1 and TRBJ1-2; D gene unclear. In germline, CDR1 is DFQATT, CDR2 SNEGSKA (reference sequence). The CDR3 spans 11 residues. CDR3 region: CSGVEVYGYTF. For the CDR3, the DNA is TGCAGCGGCGTTGAGGTCTATGGCTACACCTTC.

The chain uses TRBV7-2 and TRBJ1-2, with D uncertain. Germline CDR1 SGHTA, CDR2 FQGNSA. With 6 bases removed from V and 6 bases from J, the gap between germline ends came to 17 bases. The CDR3 contains 14 residues. The CDR3: CASSIYEGGDGYTF. The CDR3 bases are TGTGCCAGCAGTATTTATGAAGGAGGAGATGGCTACACCTTC.